The next 23 T cell receptor beta chains were all read from a single sample in a study of cytomegalovirus exposure and HLA in healthy donors (dated by TCRdb to about 2017). Library construction relied on the immunoSEQ multiplex PCR assay. For the multiplex PCR, a mixture combining 60 forward primers for TCR Vbeta segments and 13 reverse primers for TCR Jbeta segments was used. Entries here come from immuneACCESS through TCRdb and include only in-frame sequences with V and J called. Some clones fail to appear in such tables; in the studies checked, an unresolved V gene covers under half of the shortfall, and the cause of the remainder is unknown. The sample records under 95,000 clones, over 60% of which are singletons. The ten largest make up 5.3% of the sample. The sample was PBMCs. These TCRs come from a young man in good health and CMV-seropositive.

The chain uses TRBV11-2 and TRBJ2-5; a possible D gene is TRBD1 (6 bases). V shed 3 bases and J shed 1 base, with 9 bases lying between them. There are 14 residues in the CDR3. Germline CDR1 is SGHAT and CDR2 is FQNNGV. The CDR3 is CASSLRGTQETQYF. CDR3 nucleotide sequence: TGTGCCAGCAGCTTGAGGGGGACCCAAGAGACCCAGTACTTC.

The chain uses TRBV6-8 and TRBJ1-2; 8 bases align to TRBD1. Trimming removed 7 bases from V and 4 bases from J; junction bases left unmatched: 20. CDR1 is MNHGY and CDR2 is SAAAGT in the germline V gene. The CDR3 covers 18 residues. The CDR3 is CASIQTGATPLLPYGYTF. CDR3 coding DNA: TGTGCCAGCATTCAGACAGGGGCCACCCCACTGCTACCCTATGGCTACACCTTC.

This chain links TRBV10-3 with TRBJ1-5; unclear D gene. V was cut by 3 bases and J by 2 bases, with 14 bases left in between. The CDR3 is 16 amino acids. Looked up from germline, CDR1 is ENHRY and CDR2 is SYGVKD. The CDR3 here is CAISEGQAGGNQPQHF. The CDR3 DNA reads as TGTGCCATCAGTGAAGGTCAAGCCGGGGGCAATCAGCCCCAGCATTTT.

The V call is TRBV19, the J call TRBJ1-2, with 8 bases identical to TRBD1. V lost 6 bases to trimming and J lost 8 bases; unmatched junction nucleotides: 11. This CDR3 has 14 amino acids. Germline V gene sequence: CDR1 LNHDA, CDR2 SQIVND (reference sequence). In DNA form, the CDR3 reads TGTGCCAGTAGACTCGGGACAGGATATAAGGGCTACACCTTC. Its translation is CASRLGTGYKGYTF.

The V call is TRBV5-6, the J call TRBJ1-6; 8 bases match TRBD1. Germline CDR1 reads SGHDT; CDR2 reads YYEEEE. The CDR3 length is 16 residues. Trimming removed 2 bases from V and 2 bases from J; junction bases left unmatched: 3. In DNA form, the CDR3 reads TGTGCCAGCAGCTTCAACAGGGGGGCCTATAATTCACCCCTCCACTTT. Amino acid sequence: CASSFNRGAYNSPLHF. Full variable domain (outside the CDR3, taken from reference TRBV5-6 and TRBJ1-6): DAGVTQSPTHLIKTRGQQVTLRCSPKSGHDTVSWYQQALGQGPQFIFQYYEEEERQRGNFPDRFSGHQFPNYSSELNVNALLLGDSALYLCASSFNRGAYNSPLHFGNGTRLTVT.

CDR3 nucleotide sequence: TGTGCCAGCAGTTGGGGGTCCGCGGACAGGTCCTACGAGCAGTACTTC. It is translated as CASSWGSADRSYEQYF. V usage is TRBV7-9 and J usage is TRBJ2-7, with TRBD1 matching over 7 bases. The germline CDR1 and CDR2 sequences are SEHNR and FQNEAQ (reference sequence). V lost 6 bases, J lost 1 base, and 12 bases stayed unmatched. The CDR3 consists of 16 residues.

The rearrangement joins TRBV7-2 to TRBJ1-3; possibly TRBD1 for D (6 bases). V lost 5 bases and J 0 bases, leaving 14 bases between the germline ends. The CDR3 covers 16 residues. Germline V CDR1 and CDR2: SGHTA, FQGNSA. CDR3 sequence reads: CASSVRQATSGNTIYF. CDR3 DNA: TGTGCCAGCAGCGTTAGACAGGCGACCTCTGGAAACACCATATATTTT.

The chain has TRBV5-6 and TRBJ1-2; D gene ambiguous. The CDR3 spans 15 residues. Deletions cut 4 bases from V and 8 bases from J, with 21 bases between. The germline CDR1 and CDR2 sequences are SGHDT and YYEEEE. DNA for the CDR3: TGTGCCAGCAGCGTTAGCCACGCGGGGATGGTCGGCTACACCTTC. This encodes CASSVSHAGMVGYTF.

This chain connects TRBV9 to TRBJ1-4, with D hard to call. V was cut by 1 base and J by 3 bases, with 13 bases left in between. In germline, CDR1 is SGDLS, CDR2 YYNGEE. CDR3 length: 16 residues. This CDR3 reads CASSVTSGQANEKLFF. As DNA, the CDR3 is TGTGCCAGCAGCGTAACGAGTGGGCAGGCTAATGAAAAACTGTTTTTT.

The V and J genes are TRBV19 and TRBJ2-3; 12 nucleotides align to TRBD2. Unmatched junction bases numbered 8, after V lost 4 bases and J lost 6 bases. Germline V gives CDR1 LNHDA, CDR2 SQIVND (reference sequence). The CDR3 has 16 residues. CDR3 nucleotide sequence: TGTGCCAGTAGTACCCTAGCGGGAGGGCCTACGGATACGCAGTATTTT. Protein: CASSTLAGGPTDTQYF. The full variable domain, in which reference TRBV19 and TRBJ2-3 provide the parts outside the CDR3, is DGGITQSPKYLFRKEGQNVTLSCEQNLNHDAMYWYRQDPGQGLRLIYYSQIVNDFQKGDIAEGYSVSREKKESFPLTVTSAQKNPTAFYLCASSTLAGGPTDTQYFGPGTRLTVL.

There are a few counts of this clone. V gene TRBV7-8 combines with J gene TRBJ1-2, with D maybe TRBD1 (5 bases). Germline lookup yields CDR1 SGHVS and CDR2 FQNEAQ. The germline V and J ends were trimmed by 3 bases and 3 bases, with 5 bases remaining between them. CDR3 size: 12 residues. This chain's CDR3 is CASSLTDYGYTF. In DNA, the CDR3 is TGTGCCAGCAGCTTGACAGACTATGGCTACACCTTC.

This chain uses TRBV7-9 with TRBJ2-7; no definite D call. The germline V gene has CDR1 SEHNR and CDR2 FQNEAQ (reference sequence). The CDR3 contains 12 residues. Deletions cut 6 bases from V and 4 bases from J, with 10 bases between. The CDR3 coding sequence is TGTGCCAGCAGATCAACAGAGTACGAGCAGTACTTC. Translated: CASRSTEYEQYF.

The V call is TRBV7-2, the J call TRBJ2-2, with D possibly being TRBD2 (6 bases). The CDR3 contains 15 residues. Germline V CDR1 and CDR2: SGHTA, FQGNSA. The ends were cut back, 3 bases at V and 2 bases at J, with 10 bases in the middle. The CDR3 DNA is TGTGCCAGCAGCTTTTATAGCGGCAACACCGGGGAGCTGTTTTTT. Translation: CASSFYSGNTGELFF.

J is TRBJ2-3 and V is TRBV15; 11 positions agree with TRBD2. The CDR3 sequence is 17 residues long. J was trimmed by 1 base and V by 4 bases; bases with no gene match: 7. Germline CDR1 is LNHNV and CDR2 is YYDKDF (reference sequence). The CDR3 region has the DNA TGTGCCACCAGCAAGGCAGAACTAGCGGGAGGCACAGATACGCAGTATTTT. Protein product: CATSKAELAGGTDTQYF.

Notes on this clone: A read error may account for a junction end that differs from germline. This sequence joins TRBV28 and TRBJ1-1; 9 bases map to TRBD1. The germline gives CDR1 MDHEN, CDR2 SYDVKM. The CDR3 runs to 11 residues. CDR3 sequence: CRTGASTEAFF. Written as DNA, the CDR3 is TGCCGGACAGGGGCGAGCACTGAAGCTTTCTTT.

Notes on this clone: The same CDR3 arises from other DNA sequences in this sample as well. This rearrangement joins TRBV14 to TRBJ2-7, with 8 positions matching TRBD1. The CDR3 is made up of 16 amino acids. The germline CDR1 and CDR2 sequences are SGHDN and FVKESK. Germline trimming cut 4 bases from V and 3 bases from J; bases unmatched to any gene: 11. The DNA for the CDR3 is TGTGCCAGCAGCCGGAACCCAGGACAGGGCCGCTACGAGCAGTACTTC. The encoded protein is CASSRNPGQGRYEQYF.

Concerning this clone itself: Other DNA sequences within the sample encode an identical CDR3. The chain employs TRBV18 and TRBJ2-1, with D perhaps matching TRBD1 (6 bases). Looked up from germline, CDR1 is KGHSH and CDR2 is LQKENI. The CDR3 runs to 14 residues. The V and J ends lost 3 bases and 2 bases respectively, with 8 bases between them. The CDR3 reads CASSPQGTYNEQFF. The CDR3 region has the DNA TGTGCCAGCTCACCGCAGGGGACCTACAATGAGCAGTTCTTC.

V gene TRBV27 combines with J gene TRBJ2-5, with 8 positions matching TRBD1. The CDR3 has 14 amino acids. Germline V gene sequence: CDR1 MNHEY, CDR2 SMNVEV (reference sequence). V shed 2 bases and J 5 bases; nucleotides not matched to a gene: 4. CDR3 loop: CASSLGTGGETQYF. The CDR3 bases are TGTGCCAGCAGTTTAGGGACAGGAGGGGAGACCCAGTACTTC.

In the case of this clone: The same CDR3 is also encoded by other DNA sequences in this sample. This chain uses TRBV28 with TRBJ1-2; 9 nucleotides agree with TRBD1. V shed 4 bases, J shed 2 bases, and the junction held 2 bases outside the gene matches. The CDR3 runs to 14 residues. CDR1 is MDHEN, CDR2 SYDVKM, per germline. CDR3 nucleotides: TGTGCCAGCAGTTCCGGACAGGGGAACTATGGCTACACCTTC. This sequence encodes CASSSGQGNYGYTF.

The rearrangement joins TRBV7-3 to TRBJ1-1; TRBD1 might be the D (5 bases). This CDR3 contains 15 residues. Deletions cut 1 base from V and 5 bases from J, with 14 bases between. The germline V gene has CDR1 SGHTA and CDR2 FQGTGA. The CDR3 loop is CASSLMGGGGTEAFF. Here the CDR3 DNA reads TGTGCCAGCAGCTTAATGGGGGGAGGAGGAACTGAAGCTTTCTTT.

This clone was detected a few times. The chain recombines TRBV5-4 with TRBJ2-5, with TRBD1 matching over 10 bases. From germline, CDR1 is SGHNT and CDR2 YYREEE (reference sequence). The CDR3 runs to 15 residues. Trimming took 1 base from V and 5 from J; bases not matched to a gene: 5. CDR3 amino acids: CASSLFGTGVETQYF. The DNA of the CDR3 is TGTGCCAGCAGCTTGTTCGGGACAGGGGTTGAGACCCAGTACTTC. The complete variable domain, with remaining parts taken from reference TRBV5-4 and TRBJ2-5, reads ETGVTQSPTHLIKTRGQQVTLRCSSQSGHNTVSWYQQALGQGPQFIFQYYREEENGRGNFPPRFSGLQFPNYSSELNVNALELDDSALYLCASSLFGTGVETQYFGPGTRLLVL.

The chain employs TRBV2 and TRBJ2-3, with 10 bases fitting TRBD2. V shed 7 bases, J shed 6 bases, and the junction held 13 bases outside the gene matches. Germline V lookup: CDR1 SNHLY, CDR2 FYNNEI. The CDR3 loop spans 16 amino acids. CDR3 sequence (DNA): TGTGCCAGCACCCGTCGGTTGACTAGCGGGCGGGATACGCAGTATTTT. Its protein product is CASTRRLTSGRDTQYF.

This rearrangement joins TRBV21-1 to TRBJ2-1; the table calls TRBD2, which could not be checked here. TRBV21-1 is given as a pseudogene. The CDR3 is made up of 17 amino acids. CDR3 region: CASSKVGSGDAYNEQFF. As DNA, the CDR3 is TGTGCCAGCAGCAAAGTGGGAAGCGGGGACGCCTACAATGAGCAGTTCTTC.